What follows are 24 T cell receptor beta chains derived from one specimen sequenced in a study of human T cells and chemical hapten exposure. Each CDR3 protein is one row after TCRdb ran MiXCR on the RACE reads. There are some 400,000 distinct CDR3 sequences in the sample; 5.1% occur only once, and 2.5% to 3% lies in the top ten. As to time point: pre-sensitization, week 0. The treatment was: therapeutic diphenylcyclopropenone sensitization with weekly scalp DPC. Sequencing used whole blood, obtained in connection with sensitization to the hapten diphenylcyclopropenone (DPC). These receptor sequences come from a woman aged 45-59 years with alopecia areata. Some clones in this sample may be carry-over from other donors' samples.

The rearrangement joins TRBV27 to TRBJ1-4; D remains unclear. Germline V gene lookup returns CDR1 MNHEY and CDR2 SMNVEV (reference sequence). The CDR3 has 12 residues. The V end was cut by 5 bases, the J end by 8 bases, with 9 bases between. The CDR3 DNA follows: TGTGCCAGCAGTAACCCACAGGAAAAACTGTTTTTT. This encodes CASSNPQEKLFF.

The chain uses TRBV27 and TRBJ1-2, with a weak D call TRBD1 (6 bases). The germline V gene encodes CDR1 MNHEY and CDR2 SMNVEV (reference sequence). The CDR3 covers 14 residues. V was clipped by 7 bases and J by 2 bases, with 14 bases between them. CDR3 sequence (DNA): TGTGCCAGCACCCAACAGGGTTCCAACTATGGCTACACCTTC. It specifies CASTQQGSNYGYTF.

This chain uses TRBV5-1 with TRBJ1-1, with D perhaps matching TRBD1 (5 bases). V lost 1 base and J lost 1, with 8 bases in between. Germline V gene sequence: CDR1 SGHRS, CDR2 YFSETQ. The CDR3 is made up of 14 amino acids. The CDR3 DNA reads TGCGCCAGCAGCTTGAGACAGACGAACACTGAAGCTTTCTTT. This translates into CASSLRQTNTEAFF.

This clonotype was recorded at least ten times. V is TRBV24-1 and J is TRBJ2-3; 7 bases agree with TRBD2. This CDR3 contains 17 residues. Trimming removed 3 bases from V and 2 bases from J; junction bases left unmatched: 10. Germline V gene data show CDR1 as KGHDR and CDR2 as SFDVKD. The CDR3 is CATSDPLSGHLTDTQYF. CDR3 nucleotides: TGTGCCACCAGTGATCCACTTAGCGGGCATCTCACAGATACGCAGTATTTT.

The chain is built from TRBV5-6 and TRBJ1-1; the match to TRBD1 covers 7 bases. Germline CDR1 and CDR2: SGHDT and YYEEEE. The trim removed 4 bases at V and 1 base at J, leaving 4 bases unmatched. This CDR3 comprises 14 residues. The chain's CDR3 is CASSGGGRNTEAFF. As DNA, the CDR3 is TGTGCCAGCAGCGGAGGGGGCAGGAACACTGAAGCTTTCTTT.

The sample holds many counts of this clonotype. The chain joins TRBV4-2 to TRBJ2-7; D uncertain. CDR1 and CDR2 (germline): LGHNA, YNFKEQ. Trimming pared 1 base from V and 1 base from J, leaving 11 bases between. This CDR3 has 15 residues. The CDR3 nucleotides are TGTGCCAGCAGCCAAGGAGACGGGCTGTCCTACGAGCAGTACTTC. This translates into CASSQGDGLSYEQYF.

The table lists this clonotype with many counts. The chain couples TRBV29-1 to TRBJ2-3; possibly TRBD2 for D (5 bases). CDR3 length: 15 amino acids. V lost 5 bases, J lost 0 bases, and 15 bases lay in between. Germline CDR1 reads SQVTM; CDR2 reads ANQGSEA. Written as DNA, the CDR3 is TGCAGCGTTAGGACTGGGTCTACTAGCACAGATACGCAGTATTTT. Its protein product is CSVRTGSTSTDTQYF.

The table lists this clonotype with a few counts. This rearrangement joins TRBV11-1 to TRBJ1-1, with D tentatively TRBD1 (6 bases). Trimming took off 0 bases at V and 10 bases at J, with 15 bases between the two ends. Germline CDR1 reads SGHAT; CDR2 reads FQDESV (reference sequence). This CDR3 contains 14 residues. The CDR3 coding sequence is TGTGCCAGCAGCTTAGCTGGGTCAGGGGCAGGAGCTTTCTTT. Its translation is CASSLAGSGAGAFF.

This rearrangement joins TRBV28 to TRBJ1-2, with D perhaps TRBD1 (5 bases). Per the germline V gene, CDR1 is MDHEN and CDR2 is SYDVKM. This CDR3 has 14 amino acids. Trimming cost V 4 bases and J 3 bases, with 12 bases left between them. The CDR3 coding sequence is TGTGCCAGCAGTTATCTCATAGGGGACTATGGCTACACCTTC. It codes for CASSYLIGDYGYTF.

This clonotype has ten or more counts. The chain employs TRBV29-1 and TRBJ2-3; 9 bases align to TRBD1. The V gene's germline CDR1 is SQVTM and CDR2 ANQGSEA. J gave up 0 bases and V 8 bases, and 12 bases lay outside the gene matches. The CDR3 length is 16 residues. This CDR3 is CSSSGSDRGSTDTQYF. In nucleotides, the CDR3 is TGCAGCTCCTCCGGTTCGGACAGGGGTAGCACAGATACGCAGTATTTT.

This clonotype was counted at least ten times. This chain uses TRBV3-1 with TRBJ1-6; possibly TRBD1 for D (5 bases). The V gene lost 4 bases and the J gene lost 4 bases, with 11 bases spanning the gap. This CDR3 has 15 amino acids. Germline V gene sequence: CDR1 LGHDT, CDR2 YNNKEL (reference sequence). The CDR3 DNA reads TGTGCCAGCAGCCCCCGGGGGGTGTATAATTCACCCCTCCACTTT. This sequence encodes CASSPRGVYNSPLHF.

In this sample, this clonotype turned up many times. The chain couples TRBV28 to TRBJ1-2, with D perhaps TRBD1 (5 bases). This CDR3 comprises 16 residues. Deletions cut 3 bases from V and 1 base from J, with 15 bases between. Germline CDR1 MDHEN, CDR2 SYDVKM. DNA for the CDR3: TGTGCCAGCAGTTTCGGTCGGACACTTTATAACTATGGCTACACCTTC. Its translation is CASSFGRTLYNYGYTF.

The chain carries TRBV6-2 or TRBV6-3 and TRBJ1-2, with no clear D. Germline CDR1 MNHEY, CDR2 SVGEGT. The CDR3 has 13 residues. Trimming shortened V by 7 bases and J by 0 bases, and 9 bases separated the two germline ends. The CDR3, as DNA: TGTGCCAGCAAAGACGGAGCTAACTATGGCTACACCTTC. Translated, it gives CASKDGANYGYTF.

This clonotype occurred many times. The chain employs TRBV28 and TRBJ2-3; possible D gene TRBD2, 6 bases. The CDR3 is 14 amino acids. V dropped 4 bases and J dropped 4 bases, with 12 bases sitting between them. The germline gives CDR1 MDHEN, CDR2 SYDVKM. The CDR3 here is CASSSVAGPDTQYF. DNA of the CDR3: TGTGCCAGCAGTTCGGTTGCGGGACCAGATACGCAGTATTTT.

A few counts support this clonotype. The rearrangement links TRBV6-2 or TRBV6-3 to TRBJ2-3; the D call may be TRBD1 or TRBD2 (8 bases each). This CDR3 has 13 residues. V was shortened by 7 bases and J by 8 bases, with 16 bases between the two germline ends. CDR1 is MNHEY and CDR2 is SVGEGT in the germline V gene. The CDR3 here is CASTGGGQVTQYF. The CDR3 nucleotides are TGTGCCAGCACGGGGGGGGGACAGGTTACGCAGTATTTT.

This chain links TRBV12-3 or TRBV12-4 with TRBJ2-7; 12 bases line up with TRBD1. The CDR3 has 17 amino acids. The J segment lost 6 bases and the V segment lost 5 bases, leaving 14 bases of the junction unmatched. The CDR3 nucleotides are TGTGCCAGCAGTCCGGTACTCCCGGGACAGGGGGCGGGCGAGCAGTACTTC. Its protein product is CASSPVLPGQGAGEQYF.

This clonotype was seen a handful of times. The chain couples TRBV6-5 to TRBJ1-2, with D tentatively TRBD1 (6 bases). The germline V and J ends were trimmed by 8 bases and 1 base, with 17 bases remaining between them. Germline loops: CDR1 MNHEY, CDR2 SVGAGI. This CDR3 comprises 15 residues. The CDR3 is CASRLYLQGNYGYTF. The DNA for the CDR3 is TGTGCCAGCCGCCTTTACCTACAGGGTAACTATGGCTACACCTTC.

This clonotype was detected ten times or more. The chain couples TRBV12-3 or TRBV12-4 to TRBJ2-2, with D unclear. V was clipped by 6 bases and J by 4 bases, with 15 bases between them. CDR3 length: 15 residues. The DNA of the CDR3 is TGTGCCAGCAGCCCCCAACCGTTGATCACCGGGGAGCTGTTTTTT. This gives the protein CASSPQPLITGELFF.

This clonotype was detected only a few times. CDR3 loop: CASSRDTLINQPQHF. The DNA for the CDR3 is TGTGCCAGCAGTAGGGACACGCTGATCAATCAGCCCCAGCATTTT. J is TRBJ1-5 and V is TRBV6-8, with D perhaps matching TRBD1 (6 bases). The CDR3 is 15 amino acids. The germline V gene has CDR1 MNHGY and CDR2 SAAAGT. V was clipped by 5 bases and J by 3 bases, with 14 bases between them.

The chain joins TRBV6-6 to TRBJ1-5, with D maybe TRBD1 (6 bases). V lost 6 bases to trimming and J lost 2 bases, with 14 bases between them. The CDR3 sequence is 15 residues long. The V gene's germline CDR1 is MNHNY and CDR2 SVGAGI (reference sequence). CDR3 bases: TGTGCCAGCAGCTTCACAGGGAGTGGCAATCAGCCCCAGCATTTT. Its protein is CASSFTGSGNQPQHF.

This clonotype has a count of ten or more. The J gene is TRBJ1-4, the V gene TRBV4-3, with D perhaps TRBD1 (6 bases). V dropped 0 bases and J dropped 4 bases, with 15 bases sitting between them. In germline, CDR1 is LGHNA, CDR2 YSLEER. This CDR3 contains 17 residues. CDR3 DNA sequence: TGCGCCAGCAGCCAAGAAGCGGGGGCAGCCCTTAATGAAAAACTGTTTTTT. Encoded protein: CASSQEAGAALNEKLFF.

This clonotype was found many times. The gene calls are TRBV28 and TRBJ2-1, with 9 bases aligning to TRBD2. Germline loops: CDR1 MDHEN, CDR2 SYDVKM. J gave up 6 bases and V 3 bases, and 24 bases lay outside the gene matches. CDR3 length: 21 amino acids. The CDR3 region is CASSLVSLVRREGQSRNEQFF. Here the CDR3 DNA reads TGTGCCAGCAGTTTGGTATCTCTGGTGAGGCGGGAGGGCCAATCCCGCAATGAGCAGTTCTTC.

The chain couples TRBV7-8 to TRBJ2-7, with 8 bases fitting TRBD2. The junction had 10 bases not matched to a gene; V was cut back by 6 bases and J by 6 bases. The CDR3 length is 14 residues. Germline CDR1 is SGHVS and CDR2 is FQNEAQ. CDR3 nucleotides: TGTGCCAGCAGTATGTCGGGAGGGCCAAGCGAGCAGTACTTC. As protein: CASSMSGGPSEQYF.

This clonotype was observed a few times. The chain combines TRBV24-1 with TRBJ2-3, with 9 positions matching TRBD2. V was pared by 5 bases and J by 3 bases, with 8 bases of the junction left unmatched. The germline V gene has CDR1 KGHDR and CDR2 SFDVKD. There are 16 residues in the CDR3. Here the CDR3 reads CATSVFTSGPTDTQYF. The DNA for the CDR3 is TGTGCCACCAGTGTGTTCACTAGCGGGCCTACAGATACGCAGTATTTT.